These 28 T cell receptor beta chains originate from one sample sequenced in a study of cytomegalovirus exposure and HLA in healthy donors. The PCR contained 60 Vbeta and 13 Jbeta primers. Clones were read by immunoSEQ multiplex PCR, and TCRdb kept only the in-frame ones, dropping some. The data show roughly 100,000 clones, with approximately 77% seen just once and around a tenth held by the top ten. Sequencing used PBMCs. The receptors were gathered from a male donor in good health and CMV-seropositive.

The genes are TRBV5-1 and TRBJ2-1, with a possible D match to TRBD2 (5 bases). Germline V gene lookup returns CDR1 SGHRS and CDR2 YFSETQ. Trimming took 5 bases from V and 0 from J, leaving 6 bases between them. The CDR3 is 13 residues long. CDR3 sequence (DNA): TGCGCCAGCAGGGGGAGCTCCTACAATGAGCAGTTCTTC. It specifies CASRGSSYNEQFF.

This chain uses TRBV7-9 with TRBJ2-3; D remains unclear. Germline assignment: CDR1 SEHNR and CDR2 FQNEAQ (reference sequence). CDR3 length: 15 amino acids. Trimming cost V 7 bases and J 2 bases, with 16 bases left between them. CDR3 loop: CASTHEAFNTDTQYF. The CDR3 coding sequence is TGTGCCAGCACCCATGAGGCGTTTAACACAGATACGCAGTATTTT.

This chain connects TRBV7-3 to TRBJ2-1, with a possible D match to TRBD2 (6 bases). CDR1 is SGHTA, CDR2 FQGTGA, per germline. Trimming took 5 bases from V and 4 from J, leaving 9 bases between them. CDR3 length equals 13 residues. CDR3 nucleotide sequence: TGTGCCAGCAGCCAGGCGGGGTACAATGAGCAGTTCTTC. This gives the protein CASSQAGYNEQFF.

The rearrangement joins TRBV7-2 to TRBJ2-1, with TRBD2 matching 12 bases. The CDR3 totals 16 residues. Germline CDR1 SGHTA, CDR2 FQGNSA. Unmatched junction bases numbered 10, after V lost 4 bases and J lost 9 bases. The CDR3 reads CASSSLAGGPSSEQFF. The CDR3 DNA is TGTGCCAGCAGCTCCCTAGCGGGAGGGCCCAGCAGTGAGCAGTTCTTC. The variable domain in full, with the rest retrieved from reference TRBV7-2 and TRBJ2-1, is GAGVSQSPSNKVTEKGKDVELRCDPISGHTALYWYRQSLGQGLEFLIYFQGNSAPDKSGLPSDRFSAERTGGSVSTLTIQRTQQEDSAVYLCASSSLAGGPSSEQFFGPGTRLTVL.

The chain employs TRBV19 and TRBJ2-1; 12 bases are a match to TRBD2. The CDR3 extends over 16 amino acids. In germline, CDR1 is LNHDA, CDR2 SQIVND (reference sequence). V trimming: 7 bases; J trimming: 9 bases; junction bases outside the gene matches: 13. The CDR3 sequence is CASMGQASGRAGEQFF. DNA for the CDR3: TGTGCCAGTATGGGCCAGGCTAGCGGGAGGGCCGGTGAGCAGTTCTTC.

The chain combines TRBV7-2 with TRBJ2-1, with D perhaps TRBD2 (6 bases). Germline-derived CDR1 and CDR2 are SGHTA and FQGNSA. The CDR3 extends over 14 amino acids. Trimming removed 2 bases at V and 9 bases at J, with 14 bases between. CDR3 residues: CASSLRRESTEQFF. CDR3 in DNA: TGTGCCAGCAGCTTACGACGGGAGTCGACTGAGCAGTTCTTC.

The gene calls are TRBV18 and TRBJ1-6, with a weak D call TRBD1 (5 bases). The CDR3 spans 16 residues. Trimming stripped 3 bases from V and 5 bases from J, with 14 bases between. Germline lookup yields CDR1 KGHSH and CDR2 LQKENI. CDR3 in DNA: TGTGCCAGCTCACCGATCAAGGACACGGATAATTCACCCCTCCACTTT. Encoded protein: CASSPIKDTDNSPLHF.

The chain combines TRBV11-2 with TRBJ2-1, with 8 positions matching TRBD2. The CDR3 extends over 16 amino acids. Unmatched junction bases numbered 13, after V lost 5 bases and J lost 7 bases. Germline assignment: CDR1 SGHAT and CDR2 FQNNGV. The CDR3 protein is CASSPRGRSGGNEQFF. Here the CDR3 DNA reads TGTGCCAGCAGCCCCCGAGGCCGAAGCGGGGGTAATGAGCAGTTCTTC.

The V and J genes are TRBV6-6 and TRBJ2-7; a weak D match, TRBD1 (8 bases). Per germline, CDR1 MNHNY and CDR2 SVGAGI (reference sequence). V lost 6 bases and J 3 bases, leaving 18 bases between the germline ends. The CDR3 sequence is 15 residues long. CDR3 nucleotide sequence: TGTGCCAGCAGAGTACACAGGGGGGAGGGCTACGAGCAGTACTTC. Protein product: CASRVHRGEGYEQYF.

This chain links TRBV7-2 with TRBJ2-2, with TRBD2 as a possible D gene (7 bases). This CDR3 is 14 amino acids long. The germline V gene has CDR1 SGHTA and CDR2 FQGNSA. The V and J ends lost 2 bases and 8 bases respectively, with 12 bases between them. CDR3 loop: CASSLTGRDGELFF. The CDR3 DNA reads TGTGCCAGCAGCTTAACAGGGAGGGATGGGGAGCTGTTTTTT.

J is TRBJ2-7 and V is TRBV15; D possibly corresponds to TRBD1 (5 bases). CDR3 length: 14 residues. V was shortened by 0 bases and J by 5 bases, with 11 bases between the two germline ends. CDR1 and CDR2 from the germline V gene are LNHNV and YYDKDF (reference sequence). This chain's CDR3 is CATSRDWTSHEQYF. The CDR3 nucleotides read TGTGCCACCAGCAGAGATTGGACATCCCACGAGCAGTACTTC.

This clone was counted between two and nine times. The chain recombines TRBV19 with TRBJ1-1; D is unclear. Germline CDR1 reads LNHDA; CDR2 reads SQIVND (reference sequence). V was trimmed by 1 base and J by 3 bases, leaving 15 bases between them. This CDR3 comprises 16 residues. The CDR3 sequence: CASSIGFRGRDTEAFF. DNA for the CDR3: TGTGCCAGTAGTATAGGATTCCGTGGGCGAGACACTGAAGCTTTCTTT.

The chain couples TRBV6-1 to TRBJ1-1; 9 nucleotides align to TRBD1. The CDR3 covers 14 residues. CDR1 MNHNS and CDR2 SASEGT come from the germline V gene. The V gene end was trimmed by 6 bases and the J gene end by 4 bases; junction bases not matched to a gene: 6. In DNA form, the CDR3 reads TGTGCCAGCAGCTGGACAGGGGTCGGCACTGAAGCTTTCTTT. Translated: CASSWTGVGTEAFF.

The chain has TRBV5-1 and TRBJ2-3, with 14 nucleotides matching TRBD2. This CDR3 region has 18 residues. Germline assignment: CDR1 SGHRS and CDR2 YFSETQ. V lost 4 bases and J lost 3; bases outside the gene matches: 10. The CDR3 sequence: CASSEGTSGSRRTDTQYF. CDR3 nucleotides: TGCGCCAGCAGCGAAGGGACTAGCGGGAGCAGGAGGACAGATACGCAGTATTTT.

Only one count was recorded for this clone. V is TRBV7-9 and J is TRBJ2-3, with 7 bases identical to TRBD2. Per germline, CDR1 SEHNR and CDR2 FQNEAQ (reference sequence). The CDR3 is made up of 15 amino acids. V was pared by 8 bases and J by 2 bases, with 10 bases of the junction left unmatched. The CDR3 bases are TGTGCCAGCGGTGCGGCGGGAGCAATCACAGATACGCAGTATTTT. Encoded protein: CASGAAGAITDTQYF.

J is TRBJ2-1 and V is TRBV4-1, with 7 bases aligning to TRBD1. Germline loops: CDR1 MGHRA, CDR2 YSYEKL. V shed 1 base, J shed 2 bases, and the junction held 5 bases outside the gene matches. The CDR3 is 16 amino acids. As DNA, the CDR3 is TGCGCCAGCAGCCAAGTGGAGACAGGGCCCTACAATGAGCAGTTCTTC. Encoded protein: CASSQVETGPYNEQFF.

This clone came up once. V usage is TRBV28 and J usage is TRBJ2-3; 8 bases map to TRBD1. This CDR3 is 15 amino acids long. The germline V gene encodes CDR1 MDHEN and CDR2 SYDVKM. The ends lost 3 bases at V and 2 bases at J; junction bases unmatched: 4. CDR3 sequence: CASSLRTGYTDTQYF. The DNA of the CDR3 is TGTGCCAGCAGTTTGCGGACAGGGTACACAGATACGCAGTATTTT.

The chain carries TRBV9 and TRBJ2-1; D not certain. The V gene lost 0 bases and the J gene lost 4 bases, with 5 bases spanning the gap. Looked up from germline, CDR1 is SGDLS and CDR2 is YYNGEE. CDR3 size: 13 residues. The DNA for the CDR3 is TGTGCCAGCAGCGTAGCCCGTTACAATGAGCAGTTCTTC. This codes for CASSVARYNEQFF.

The chain couples TRBV7-2 to TRBJ2-3, with 11 nucleotides matching TRBD2. The V segment lost 3 bases and the J segment 0 bases; nucleotides outside the gene matches: 2. Germline V lookup: CDR1 SGHTA, CDR2 FQGNSA. The CDR3 spans 16 residues. CDR3 coding DNA: TGTGCCAGCAGCTTTTCTAGCGGGGGGAGCACAGATACGCAGTATTTT. It is translated as CASSFSSGGSTDTQYF.

The V and J genes are TRBV7-2 and TRBJ2-3; D remains unclear. CDR1 and CDR2 from the germline V gene are SGHTA and FQGNSA. V lost 8 bases, J lost 4 bases, and 10 bases lay in between. The length of the CDR3 is 12 residues. CDR3 region: CASSPSADTQYF. The CDR3 DNA is TGTGCCAGCTCTCCGAGTGCAGATACGCAGTATTTT.

This clone was picked up a small number of times. The genes are TRBV19 and TRBJ1-1; D might be TRBD1 (5 bases). The V end was cut by 8 bases, the J end by 4 bases, with 14 bases between. This CDR3 has 13 amino acids. Germline assignment: CDR1 LNHDA and CDR2 SQIVND (reference sequence). As DNA, the CDR3 is TGTGCCAGTGGGTATCAGGGCAGCACTGAAGCTTTCTTT. As protein: CASGYQGSTEAFF.

The chain is built from TRBV9 and TRBJ2-7, with TRBD2 matching 14 bases. J was trimmed by 3 bases and V by 4 bases; bases with no gene match: 6. The CDR3 runs 16 residues. Germline V gene sequence: CDR1 SGDLS, CDR2 YYNGEE. CDR3: CASSQGLAGEGYEQYF. Here the CDR3 DNA reads TGTGCCAGCAGCCAGGGACTAGCGGGAGAGGGCTACGAGCAGTACTTC.

The rearrangement joins TRBV5-1 to TRBJ2-5, with a weak D call TRBD1 (5 bases). CDR1 is SGHRS, CDR2 YFSETQ, per germline. Between the trimmed V and J ends, which lost 4 bases and 2 bases, there was a span of 9 bases. This CDR3 comprises 13 residues. CDR3 sequence: CASSPRQQETQYF. The DNA of the CDR3 is TGCGCCAGCAGCCCACGACAGCAAGAGACCCAGTACTTC.

The chain uses TRBV7-9 and TRBJ2-3; 11 bases agree with TRBD2. V lost 5 bases to trimming and J lost 2 bases; unmatched junction nucleotides: 9. The CDR3 spans 17 residues. Germline V gene lookup returns CDR1 SEHNR and CDR2 FQNEAQ (reference sequence). The CDR3 sequence: CASSLRTSGPLTDTQYF. CDR3 nucleotide sequence: TGTGCCAGCAGCCTAAGGACTAGCGGGCCTCTCACAGATACGCAGTATTTT.

The gene calls are TRBV9 and TRBJ2-2; tentative D call: TRBD1 (6 bases). Trimming removed 4 bases at V and 8 bases at J, with 15 bases between. The CDR3 has 14 residues. Germline V gene data show CDR1 as SGDLS and CDR2 as YYNGEE. In DNA form, the CDR3 reads TGTGCCAGCAGCCCCTCAGGGGCGGCGGGGGAGCTGTTTTTT. This translates into CASSPSGAAGELFF.

The chain recombines TRBV7-2 with TRBJ2-3; 11 bases map to TRBD1. Per the germline V gene, CDR1 is SGHTA and CDR2 is FQGNSA. The CDR3 contains 14 residues. The V gene end was trimmed by 6 bases and the J gene end by 4 bases; junction bases not matched to a gene: 3. The CDR3 here is CASSGQGASDTQYF. The DNA of the CDR3 is TGTGCCAGCAGTGGACAGGGGGCATCAGATACGCAGTATTTT.

This chain connects TRBV4-3 to TRBJ1-2; 7 bases align to TRBD1. The V and J ends lost 4 bases and 4 bases, in that order; junction bases with no gene match: 12. CDR3 length equals 16 residues. Germline V lookup: CDR1 LGHNA, CDR2 YSLEER. DNA of the CDR3: TGCGCCAGCAGCCCAACCGACAGGGCTGGACCCTATGGCTACACCTTC. Translated: CASSPTDRAGPYGYTF.

The J gene is TRBJ2-1, the V gene TRBV20-1, with no clear D. Germline V lookup: CDR1 DFQATT, CDR2 SNEGSKA (reference sequence). V was clipped by 8 bases and J by 3 bases, with 8 bases between them. This CDR3 comprises 11 residues. This CDR3 reads CSTPGYNEQFF. For the CDR3, the DNA is TGCAGTACCCCCGGCTACAATGAGCAGTTCTTC.